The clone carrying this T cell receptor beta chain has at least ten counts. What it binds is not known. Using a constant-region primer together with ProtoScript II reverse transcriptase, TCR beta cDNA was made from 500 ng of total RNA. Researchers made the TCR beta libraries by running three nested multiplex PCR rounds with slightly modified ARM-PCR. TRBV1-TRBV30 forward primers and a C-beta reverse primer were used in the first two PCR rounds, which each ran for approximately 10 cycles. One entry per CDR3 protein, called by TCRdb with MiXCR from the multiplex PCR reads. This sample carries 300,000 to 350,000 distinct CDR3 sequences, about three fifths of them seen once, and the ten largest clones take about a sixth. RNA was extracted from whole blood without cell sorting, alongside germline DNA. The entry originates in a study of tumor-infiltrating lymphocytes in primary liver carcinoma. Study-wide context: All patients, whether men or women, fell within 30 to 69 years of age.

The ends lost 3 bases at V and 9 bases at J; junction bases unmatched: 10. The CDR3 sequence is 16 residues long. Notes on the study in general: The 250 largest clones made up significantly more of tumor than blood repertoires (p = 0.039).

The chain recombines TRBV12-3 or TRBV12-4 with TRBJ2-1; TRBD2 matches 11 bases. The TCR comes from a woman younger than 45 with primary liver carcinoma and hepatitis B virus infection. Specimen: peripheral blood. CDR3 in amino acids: CASSFSASGRLGEQFF. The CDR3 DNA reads TGTGCCAGCAGTTTTTCGGCTAGCGGGAGGCTGGGTGAGCAGTTCTTC.